Listed below are T cell receptor beta chains from one sample, sequenced in a study of cytomegalovirus exposure and HLA in healthy donors. TCRdb keeps only in-frame clones here, not all; method: immunoSEQ multiplex PCR. The data contain 110,000 or so clones, about 80% of them seen just once; the ten biggest clones take up 5.4%. Sequences were obtained from PBMCs. These receptors came from a woman aged 25 to 39 in good health and CMV-seropositive. The CDR3 runs from the conserved cysteine through the conserved F or W. The D gene is left open where the match is weak. The size entry is marked missing in some rows and otherwise reads once, few, many or a size class.

>TRBV10-3|TRBJ1-1|NA|TRBD1
TGTGCCACCTTCGGGACAGGGGGCATATACACTGAAGCTTTCTTT
CATFGTGGIYTEAFF
>TRBV5-4|TRBJ2-7|NA|TRBD2
TGTGCCAGCAGCACAGCGGGAGGCCGATCCTACGAGCAGTACTTC
CASSTAGGRSYEQYF
>TRBV9|TRBJ2-3|NA|TRBD2
TGTGCCAGCAGCGTAGGAGCGGGGGGGAGCACAGATACGCAGTATTTT
CASSVGAGGSTDTQYF
>TRBV2|TRBJ1-5|few|NA
TGTGCCAGCAGTGTGAGGGTTTATTCCAATCAGCCCCAGCATTTT
CASSVRVYSNQPQHF
>TRBV27|TRBJ1-1|NA|NA
TGTGCCAGCAGTTTAACACGTCTGAACACTGAAGCTTTCTTT
CASSLTRLNTEAFF
>TRBV7-9|TRBJ1-1|NA|NA
TGTTCCAGCAGCTTGGGGCCCCTGGGAAAGAGGACTGAAGCTTTCTTT
CSSSLGPLGKRTEAFF
>TRBV2|TRBJ2-7|few|NA
TGTGTCAGCAAGGAGAAGGCGGCATACGAGCAGTACTTC
CVSKEKAAYEQYF
>TRBV5-1|TRBJ1-6|NA|TRBD1
TGCGCCAGCAGCCCGGCAATTTCGGGACAGACCTATAATTCACCCCTCCACTTT
CASSPAISGQTYNSPLHF
>TRBV2|TRBJ1-3|few|TRBD1
TGTGCCAGCAGTCCACAGGGGGCTGGTGGAAACACCATATATTTT
CASSPQGAGGNTIYF
>TRBV2|TRBJ2-3|NA|TRBD2
TGTGCCAGCAGTGGACTAGCCCGCACAGATACGCAGTATTTT
CASSGLARTDTQYF
>TRBV2|TRBJ1-1|NA|NA
TGTGCCAGCAGCCACATGAACACTGAAGCTTTCTTT
CASSHMNTEAFF
>TRBV2|TRBJ1-6|NA|TRBD1
TGTGCCAGCCACCGAGATACCGGGACAGAAAATTCACCCCTCCACTTT
CASHRDTGTENSPLHF
>TRBV13|TRBJ1-1|NA|NA
TGTGCCAGCAGCCTACTAGGTTCCATGAACACTGAAGCTTTCTTT
CASSLLGSMNTEAFF
>TRBV9|TRBJ2-6|NA|NA
TGTGCCAGCAGCGAAAGGGGTTCCGGGGCCAACGTCCTGACTTTC
CASSERGSGANVLTF
>TRBV15|TRBJ1-2|NA|TRBD1
TGTGCCACCAGCAGCCGGGGACAGGGCTATGGCTACACCTTC
CATSSRGQGYGYTF
>TRBV9|TRBJ2-5|NA|NA
TGTGCCAGCAGCGGGCCGGGGCAGGGGGAGACCCAGTACTTC
CASSGPGQGETQYF
>TRBV27|TRBJ2-3|NA|NA
TGTGCCAGCAGTTTGTTGGGGCCCCAAAGCACAGATACGCAGTATTTT
CASSLLGPQSTDTQYF
>TRBV9|TRBJ1-5|NA|NA
TGTGCCAGCAGTAGAGGGAACAATCAGCCCCAGCATTTT
CASSRGNNQPQHF
>TRBV11-3|TRBJ1-4|NA|TRBD1
TGTGCCAGCAGCTCCGGGACAGGGGGAGAAAAACTGTTTTTT
CASSSGTGGEKLFF
>TRBV7-9|TRBJ1-1|NA|NA
TGTGCCAGCAGCTTCTTAGGGAGCACTGAAGCTTTCTTT
CASSFLGSTEAFF
>TRBV6-5|TRBJ2-3|NA|NA
TGTGCCAGCGGGGAGGATACGCAGTATTTT
CASGEDTQYF
>TRBV4-1|TRBJ1-2|NA|NA
TGCGCCAGCAGCCAAGATTCTGTCGGAGGGCAGAACTATGGCTACACCTTC
CASSQDSVGGQNYGYTF
>TRBV6-5|TRBJ1-2|NA|NA
TGTGCCAGCACAGGTCCCTATGGCTACACCTTC
CASTGPYGYTF
>TRBV27|TRBJ1-5|NA|NA
TGTGCCAGCAACCAGGGGACGGGCAGCAATCAGCCCCAGCATTTT
CASNQGTGSNQPQHF
>TRBV19|TRBJ1-1|once|TRBD1
TGTGCCAGTAGTATTATGGACAGGGGAGGTGAAGCTTTCTTT
CASSIMDRGGEAFF
>TRBV29-1|TRBJ2-1|NA|TRBD2
TGCAGCGTTGAGAGCGGACTAGCTTCGGAGCAGTTCTTC
CSVESGLASEQFF
>TRBV10-3|TRBJ2-7|NA|TRBD1
TGTGCCATCAGCCGGGACAGGTCAAACGAGCAGTACTTC
CAISRDRSNEQYF
>TRBV14|TRBJ2-1|NA|NA
TGTGCCAGCAGCCTGAACCGGGGTAGCCAATACTTCAATGAGCAGTTCTTC
CASSLNRGSQYFNEQFF
>TRBV11-3|TRBJ1-1|NA|NA
TGTGCCAGCAGCTTAGATCGCGTAGGGGCCAGGAACACTGAAGCTTTCTTT
CASSLDRVGARNTEAFF
>TRBV6-5|TRBJ2-3|NA|TRBD1
TGTGCCAGCAGCCGGATCGGGACAGGCAGAGATACGCAGTATTTT
CASSRIGTGRDTQYF
>TRBV7-2|TRBJ1-5|NA|TRBD1
TGTGCCAGCAGCCTGACAGGGGGGGTATATCGCAATCAGCCCCAGCATTTT
CASSLTGGVYRNQPQHF
>TRBV12-5|TRBJ1-5|NA|NA
TGTGCTAGTGGTTTTAGACAGATTTTTAATAGCAATCAGCCCCAGCATTTT
CASGFRQIFNSNQPQHF
>TRBV6-5|TRBJ1-2|NA|TRBD1
TGTGCCAGCAGCCCGGGACAGGGAAACTATGGCTACACCTTC
CASSPGQGNYGYTF
>TRBV21-1|TRBJ1-1|NA|NA
TGTGCCAGCAGCAAAGCTCCCGGGATGATGAACACTGAAGCTTTCTTT
CASSKAPGMMNTEAFF
>TRBV2|TRBJ1-2|NA|NA
TGTGCCAGCAGTGATCAGTATGGCTACACCTTC
CASSDQYGYTF
>TRBV19|TRBJ1-4|NA|TRBD1
TGTGCCAGTAGTAGAGGGACAGGGGATGAAAAACTGTTTTTT
CASSRGTGDEKLFF
>TRBV7-3|TRBJ1-1|NA|TRBD1
TGTGCCAGCAGCGTCGCCGGGACAGGGGGTACTGAAGCTTTCTTT
CASSVAGTGGTEAFF
>TRBV2|TRBJ2-3|NA|NA
TGTGCCAGCAGTGATTCCCCAAATACGCAGTATTTT
CASSDSPNTQYF
>TRBV5-8|TRBJ2-3|NA|NA
TGTGCCAGCAGCTTGAGGGCGGGGCGCACAGATACGCAGTATTTT
CASSLRAGRTDTQYF
>TRBV5-1|TRBJ2-5|few|TRBD2
TGCGCCAGCACCTTACTAGCGGGAGCTAAGGAGACCCAGTACTTC
CASTLLAGAKETQYF
>TRBV19|TRBJ2-5|NA|NA
TGTGCCAGTAGTATTGAATCAGGAGAGACCCAGTACTTC
CASSIESGETQYF
>TRBV12-5|TRBJ1-2|NA|NA
TGTGCTAGTGGTAACGGGGGTCGCAGCTATGGCTACACCTTC
CASGNGGRSYGYTF